Shown below are 22 T cell receptor beta chains from a single sample sequenced in a study of blood T cell repertoires in COVID-19. This table comes from immunoSEQ multiplex PCR, and its TCRdb copy is limited to in-frame clones, with some not included. This table has fewer than 400,000 clones, 85% appearing once. The source material was peripheral blood. Every receptor here comes from a woman under 30 with acute or convalescent COVID-19.

The J gene is TRBJ2-1, the V gene TRBV5-1, with 9 bases aligning to TRBD2. The CDR3 runs to 16 residues. Germline CDR1 reads SGHRS; CDR2 reads YFSETQ. J was trimmed by 7 bases and V by 0 bases; bases with no gene match: 8. The CDR3 DNA follows: TGCGCCAGCAGCTTGGTGGCGGGAGGGCCCCTTAATGAGCAGTTCTTC. Its protein product is CASSLVAGGPLNEQFF.

The chain is built from TRBV24-1 and TRBJ1-2; 10 nucleotides align to TRBD1. The length of the CDR3 is 14 residues. From germline, CDR1 is KGHDR and CDR2 SFDVKD. The V and J ends lost 7 bases and 7 bases, in that order; junction bases with no gene match: 8. The CDR3 region is CATREDRGRGGYTF. In nucleotides, the CDR3 is TGTGCCACCAGGGAGGACAGGGGGAGGGGTGGCTACACCTTC.

The chain employs TRBV6-1 and TRBJ2-7; tentatively, D is TRBD1 (6 bases). The CDR3 totals 14 residues. Germline assignment: CDR1 MNHNS and CDR2 SASEGT. V was pared by 0 bases and J by 6 bases, with 12 bases between. This CDR3 is CASSEAAGVSEQYF. CDR3 coding DNA: TGTGCCAGCAGTGAAGCTGCAGGGGTGAGCGAGCAGTACTTC.

The chain is built from TRBV18 and TRBJ2-7, with unresolved D. Germline CDR1 reads KGHSH; CDR2 reads LQKENI. CDR3 length equals 14 residues. V was trimmed by 4 bases and J by 1 base, leaving 11 bases between them. In DNA, the CDR3 is TGTGCCAGCTCACGACACCCCCTTTCCTACGAGCAGTACTTC. Residues: CASSRHPLSYEQYF.

The genes are TRBV5-8 and TRBJ2-7; no definite D call. Germline V gives CDR1 SGHTS, CDR2 YDEGEE. V was shortened by 2 bases and J by 4 bases, with 10 bases between the two germline ends. This CDR3 has 13 amino acids. The CDR3 DNA is TGTGCCAGCAGCTTCCGAGGATTATACGAGCAGTACTTC. Amino acid sequence: CASSFRGLYEQYF. Supplemented by reference TRBV5-8 and TRBJ2-7, the full variable domain reads EAGVTQSPTHLIKTRGQQATLRCSPISGHTSVYWYQQALGLGLQFLLWYDEGEERNRGNFPPRFSGRQFPNYSSELNVNALELEDSALYLCASSFRGLYEQYFGPGTRLTVT.

The gene calls are TRBV4-1 and TRBJ1-1, with 10 bases aligning to TRBD1. CDR3 length: 16 residues. J gave up 5 bases and V 4 bases, and 10 bases lay outside the gene matches. Germline V gene data show CDR1 as MGHRA and CDR2 as YSYEKL. The CDR3 reads CASSLRTGGIRTEAFF. For the CDR3, the DNA is TGCGCCAGCAGCCTCCGGACAGGGGGAATAAGGACTGAAGCTTTCTTT.

The rearrangement joins TRBV3-1 (or the pseudogene TRBV3-2) to TRBJ2-5; D remains unclear. Germline assignment: CDR1 LGHDT and CDR2 YNNKEL (reference sequence). Trimming left V 1 base short and J 2 bases short, with 11 bases between. This CDR3 has 15 residues. The DNA for the CDR3 is TGTGCCAGCAGCCAAGGCACAGCCCCTCAAGAGACCCAGTACTTC. This codes for CASSQGTAPQETQYF.

V and J are TRBV12-5 and TRBJ1-6; no definite D call. This CDR3 is 17 amino acids long. Trimming pared 2 bases from V and 8 bases from J, leaving 19 bases between. Germline V CDR1 and CDR2: LGHNT, FRNRAP. The DNA for the CDR3 is TGTGCTAGTGGTTTGAAAGTTTCGGAGTTCGTTGATTCACCCCTCCACTTT. Protein product: CASGLKVSEFVDSPLHF.

The chain combines TRBV2 with TRBJ1-3; the D is unclear. Germline V gene lookup returns CDR1 SNHLY and CDR2 FYNNEI. The CDR3 runs 10 residues. V lost 5 bases and J lost 8, with 4 bases in between. The DNA for the CDR3 is TGTGCCAGCAGTCTCGACACCATATATTTT. Residues: CASSLDTIYF.

This clone was recorded only once. The rearrangement uses TRBV4-2 and TRBJ2-3, with D perhaps matching TRBD2 (5 bases). The germline V gene has CDR1 LGHNA and CDR2 YNFKEQ. With 1 base removed from V and 3 bases from J, the gap between germline ends came to 8 bases. There are 14 residues in the CDR3. In DNA, the CDR3 is TGTGCCAGCAGCCAAGCGGGGAGAACAGATACGCAGTATTTT. Residues: CASSQAGRTDTQYF.

The chain links TRBV2 to TRBJ1-6; the match to TRBD1 covers 11 bases. J lost 7 bases, V lost 8 bases, and 4 bases had no gene match. The CDR3 is made up of 14 amino acids. Germline values: CDR1 SNHLY, CDR2 FYNNEI. In DNA form, the CDR3 reads TGTGCCAGCCGAGGACAGGGGGCGAATTCACCCCTCCACTTT. It codes for CASRGQGANSPLHF. The whole variable domain, remainder taken from reference TRBV2 and TRBJ1-6, is EPEVTQTPSHQVTQMGQEVILRCVPISNHLYFYWYRQILGQKVEFLVSFYNNEISEKSEIFDDQFSVERPDGSNFTLKIRSTKLEDSAMYFCASRGQGANSPLHFGNGTRLTVT.

The chain couples TRBV7-3 to TRBJ2-5; TRBD1 might be the D (5 bases). CDR3 size: 13 residues. Germline lookup yields CDR1 SGHTA and CDR2 FQGTGA. The ends were cut back, 4 bases at V and 1 base at J, with 7 bases in the middle. CDR3 in amino acids: CASSSTAQETQYF. CDR3 sequence (DNA): TGTGCCAGCAGCTCGACAGCCCAAGAGACCCAGTACTTC.

The CDR3 nucleotides read TGTGCCAGCAGACGAAAGGACAGGACCTACCAAGAGACCCAGTACTTC. Translation: CASRRKDRTYQETQYF. The chain joins TRBV5-6 to TRBJ2-5; 7 bases agree with TRBD1. The J segment lost 0 bases and the V segment lost 5 bases, leaving 10 bases of the junction unmatched. Germline V gives CDR1 SGHDT, CDR2 YYEEEE. The length of the CDR3 is 16 residues.

This chain joins TRBV4-1 and TRBJ1-1, with TRBD1 matching over 8 bases. V gave up 0 bases and J gave up 0 bases; unmatched junction bases: 21. Germline CDR1 and CDR2: MGHRA and YSYEKL. The CDR3 runs 22 residues. CDR3: CASSQDRYQIGQGSPMNTEAFF. CDR3 nucleotides: TGCGCCAGCAGCCAAGATAGATATCAAATTGGACAGGGAAGTCCAATGAACACTGAAGCTTTCTTT.

V usage is TRBV7-8 and J usage is TRBJ1-4, with D possibly being TRBD1 (6 bases). This CDR3 comprises 16 residues. In germline, CDR1 is SGHVS, CDR2 FQNEAQ. Trimming cost V 7 bases and J 6 bases, with 21 bases left between them. As DNA, the CDR3 is TGTGCCAGCACCCCGGACGGGCAGGGGCTCGATGAAAAACTGTTTTTT. It encodes CASTPDGQGLDEKLFF.

The CDR3 DNA reads TGTGCTAGTGGTTCGGGACAGGGAGTCTCACCCCTCCACTTT. This encodes CASGSGQGVSPLHF. The V call is TRBV12-5, the J call TRBJ1-6, with 9 bases lining up with TRBD1. This CDR3 region has 14 residues. The germline CDR1 and CDR2 sequences are LGHNT and FRNRAP. J was trimmed by 10 bases and V by 4 bases; bases with no gene match: 5.

V usage is TRBV5-6 and J usage is TRBJ2-1, with 11 bases that match TRBD2. The germline CDR1 and CDR2 sequences are SGHDT and YYEEEE. This CDR3 region has 15 residues. V was pared by 4 bases and J by 4 bases, with 4 bases of the junction left unmatched. CDR3 residues: CASSAGTSGYNEQFF. Written as DNA, the CDR3 is TGTGCCAGCAGCGCCGGGACTAGCGGATACAATGAGCAGTTCTTC.

CDR3 nucleotide sequence: TGTGCCAGCAGCCGTGGGGGCTGGGAGCCCCAGCATTTT. Translating it yields CASSRGGWEPQHF. The rearrangement uses TRBV27 and TRBJ1-5; tentative D call: TRBD1 (6 bases). This CDR3 contains 13 residues. Between the trimmed V and J ends, which lost 6 bases and 8 bases, there was a span of 14 bases. Per germline, CDR1 MNHEY and CDR2 SMNVEV (reference sequence).

The chain uses TRBV12-5 and TRBJ2-1; the match to TRBD1 covers 7 bases. The CDR3 covers 16 residues. V lost 5 bases, J lost 4 bases, and 11 bases stayed unmatched. From germline, CDR1 is LGHNT and CDR2 FRNRAP. The CDR3 region is CASGPTGTVFYNEQFF. The CDR3 DNA sequence: TGTGCTAGTGGTCCGACCGGGACAGTCTTTTACAATGAGCAGTTCTTC. The entire variable domain, with the rest obtained from reference TRBV12-5 and TRBJ2-1, is as follows: DARVTQTPRHKVTEMGQEVTMRCQPILGHNTVFWYRQTMMQGLELLAYFRNRAPLDDSGMPKDRFSAEMPDATLATLKIQPSEPRDSAVYFCASGPTGTVFYNEQFFGPGTRLTVL.

The rearrangement uses TRBV7-9 and TRBJ1-4, with D possibly matching TRBD1 (6 bases). The V end was cut by 4 bases, the J end by 8 bases, with 14 bases between. CDR3 length equals 14 residues. Germline V gene lookup returns CDR1 SEHNR and CDR2 FQNEAQ (reference sequence). The CDR3 DNA follows: TGTGCCAGCAGCTATCAGGGGTTCGGGGAAAAACTGTTTTTT. Amino acids: CASSYQGFGEKLFF.

The rearrangement joins TRBV7-8 to TRBJ1-2, with 8 nucleotides matching TRBD1. The ends lost 3 bases at V and 8 bases at J; junction bases unmatched: 2. This CDR3 spans 12 amino acids. CDR1 and CDR2 from the germline V gene are SGHVS and FQNEAQ. In DNA, the CDR3 is TGTGCCAGCAGCTTGGACAGGGACGGCTACACCTTC. Encoded protein: CASSLDRDGYTF.

CDR3 sequence reads: CASSGGTGREKLFF. The CDR3 DNA follows: TGTGCCAGCAGCGGAGGGACAGGTAGAGAAAAACTGTTTTTT. The V and J genes are TRBV9 and TRBJ1-4; 8 positions agree with TRBD1. J was trimmed by 8 bases and V by 3 bases; bases with no gene match: 6. The CDR3 covers 14 residues. Looked up from germline, CDR1 is SGDLS and CDR2 is YYNGEE.